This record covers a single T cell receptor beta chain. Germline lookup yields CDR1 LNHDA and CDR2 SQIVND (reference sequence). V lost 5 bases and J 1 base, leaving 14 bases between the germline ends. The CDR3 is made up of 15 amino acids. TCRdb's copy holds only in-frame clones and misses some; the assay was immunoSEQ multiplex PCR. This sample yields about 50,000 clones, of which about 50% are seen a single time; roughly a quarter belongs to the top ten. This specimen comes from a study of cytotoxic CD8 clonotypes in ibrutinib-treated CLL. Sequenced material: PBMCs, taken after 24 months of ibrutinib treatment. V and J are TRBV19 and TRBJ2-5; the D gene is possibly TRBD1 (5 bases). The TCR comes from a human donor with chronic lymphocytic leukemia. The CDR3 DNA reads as TGTGCCAGTAGTCCCCCAGGGTGGAGCCAAGAGACCCAGTACTTC. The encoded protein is CASSPPGWSQETQYF.